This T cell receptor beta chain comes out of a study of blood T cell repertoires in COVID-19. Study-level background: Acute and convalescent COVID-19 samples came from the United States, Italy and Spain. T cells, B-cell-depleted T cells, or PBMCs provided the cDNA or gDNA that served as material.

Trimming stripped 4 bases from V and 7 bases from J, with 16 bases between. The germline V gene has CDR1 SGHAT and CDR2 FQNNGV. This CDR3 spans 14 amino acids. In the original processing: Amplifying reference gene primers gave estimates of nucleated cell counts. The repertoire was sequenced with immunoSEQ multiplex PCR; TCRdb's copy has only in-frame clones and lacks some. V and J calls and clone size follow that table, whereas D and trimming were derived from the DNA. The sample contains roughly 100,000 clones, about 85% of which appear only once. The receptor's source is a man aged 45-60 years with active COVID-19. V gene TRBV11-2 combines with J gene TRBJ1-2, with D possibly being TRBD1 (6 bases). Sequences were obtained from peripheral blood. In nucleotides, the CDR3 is TGTGCCAGCAGCTCTTACAGGGCCAAGGGTGGCTACACCTTC. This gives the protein CASSSYRAKGGYTF.